The T cell receptor beta chain under discussion was sequenced for a study of cytotoxic CD8 clonotypes in ibrutinib-treated CLL. V lost 4 bases and J 10 bases, leaving 8 bases between the germline ends. The CDR3 totals 11 residues. Germline values: CDR1 MGHDK, CDR2 SYGVNS. Generated by immunoSEQ multiplex PCR, the TCRdb table keeps only in-frame clones and is missing some. The sample lists about 130,000 clones; about 79% were seen once. Sample: PBMCs, taken after 12 months of ibrutinib treatment. The chain has TRBV25-1 and TRBJ2-1; D is uncertain. The clonotype comes from a human donor with chronic lymphocytic leukemia. CDR3 protein: CASSGSIEQFF. As DNA, the CDR3 is TGTGCCAGCAGTGGAAGTATAGAGCAGTTCTTC.